This entry lists 14 T cell receptor beta chains sequenced from one sample in a study of OX40 agonist ivuxolimab in advanced cancers. The assay was immunoSEQ multiplex PCR, and TCRdb's table has in-frame clones only and misses some. The data show 15,000 or so clones, about 88% seen once. The sequencing here drew on CD4+ or CD8+ T cells sorted from blood, taken in a trial of the OX40 agonist ivuxolimab. All receptors derive from an adult with an advanced solid tumor such as melanoma, head and neck, liver or kidney cancer.

The chain has TRBV14 and TRBJ2-1; D call uncertain. The CDR3 is 13 amino acids. Trimming cost V 1 base and J 7 bases, with 8 bases left between them. The germline V gene encodes CDR1 SGHDN and CDR2 FVKESK. This CDR3 is CASSQVRWNEQFF. The DNA for the CDR3 is TGTGCCAGCAGCCAAGTAAGGTGGAATGAGCAGTTCTTC.

The gene calls are TRBV7-9 and TRBJ2-1; 8 bases are a match to TRBD2. V lost 4 bases, J lost 5 bases, and 16 bases stayed unmatched. The CDR3 is 18 amino acids. In germline, CDR1 is SEHNR, CDR2 FQNEAQ (reference sequence). CDR3 DNA sequence: TGTGCCAGCAGCTACTACCCCCCCGGGAGGGTAAGAGACAATGAGCAGTTCTTC. It translates to CASSYYPPGRVRDNEQFF.

The chain has TRBV5-1 and TRBJ2-1; possible D gene TRBD2, 5 bases. Germline CDR1 SGHRS, CDR2 YFSETQ. The CDR3 is 16 amino acids. Trimming removed 4 bases at V and 7 bases at J, with 21 bases between. Here the CDR3 DNA reads TGCGCCAGCAGCCCAACTCGAGACGCGGGCAGGAATGAGCAGTTCTTC. It yields the protein CASSPTRDAGRNEQFF. The complete variable domain, with remaining parts taken from reference TRBV5-1 and TRBJ2-1, reads KAGVTQTPRYLIKTRGQQVTLSCSPISGHRSVSWYQQTPGQGLQFLFEYFSETQRNKGNFPGRFSGRQFSNSRSEMNVSTLELGDSALYLCASSPTRDAGRNEQFFGPGTRLTVL.

The chain uses TRBV27 and TRBJ1-5, with D possibly matching TRBD1 (5 bases). Trimming cost V 6 bases and J 1 base, with 19 bases left between them. This CDR3 comprises 17 residues. Per germline, CDR1 MNHEY and CDR2 SMNVEV (reference sequence). CDR3: CASSLRPPGVSNQPQHF. CDR3 coding DNA: TGTGCCAGCAGCCTTAGACCCCCGGGGGTAAGCAATCAGCCCCAGCATTTT.

This clone appeared a few times. V and J are TRBV5-6 and TRBJ2-5; tentatively, D is TRBD1 (6 bases). The germline V and J ends were trimmed by 3 bases and 2 bases, with 20 bases remaining between them. Germline CDR1 and CDR2: SGHDT and YYEEEE. The CDR3 loop spans 17 amino acids. The CDR3 reads CASSSPWTDYLQETQYF. The DNA for the CDR3 is TGTGCCAGCAGCTCTCCGTGGACAGATTACCTTCAAGAGACCCAGTACTTC.

This chain links TRBV19 with TRBJ1-5; tentatively, D is TRBD1 (6 bases). Germline CDR1 is LNHDA and CDR2 is SQIVND (reference sequence). Trimming cost V 4 bases and J 5 bases, with 24 bases left between them. The CDR3 length is 18 residues. This chain's CDR3 is CASSTLLTKQGMDQPQHF. CDR3 sequence (DNA): TGTGCCAGTAGTACACTACTGACAAAACAGGGAATGGATCAGCCCCAGCATTTT.

This sequence joins TRBV6-5 and TRBJ2-1; D could derive from TRBD1 or TRBD2 (6 bases each). Germline V gene data show CDR1 as MNHEY and CDR2 as SVGAGI. This CDR3 contains 13 residues. Trimming removed 6 bases at V and 5 bases at J, with 11 bases between. In DNA, the CDR3 is TGTGCCAGCAGCCGGGGGCCAAACAATGAGCAGTTCTTC. It translates to CASSRGPNNEQFF.

As concerns this clone: Other DNA sequences in this sample translate to the same CDR3. V and J are TRBV5-6 and TRBJ2-7; 8 bases match TRBD1. This CDR3 spans 14 amino acids. The germline gives CDR1 SGHDT, CDR2 YYEEEE. V shed 2 bases, J shed 4 bases, and the junction held 5 bases outside the gene matches. The CDR3 reads CASSFGTGDYEQYF. The CDR3 coding sequence is TGTGCCAGCAGCTTCGGGACAGGCGATTACGAGCAGTACTTC.

The V gene is TRBV7-9, the J gene TRBJ2-1; 10 bases align to TRBD1. There are 15 residues in the CDR3. V was pared by 4 bases and J by 7 bases, with 7 bases of the junction left unmatched. Germline V gene lookup returns CDR1 SEHNR and CDR2 FQNEAQ (reference sequence). The CDR3 reads CASSYTDRGRNEQFF. As DNA, the CDR3 is TGTGCCAGCAGCTATACAGACAGGGGGCGGAATGAGCAGTTCTTC.

This chain joins TRBV27 and TRBJ2-2; the D gene is possibly TRBD2 (5 bases). V lost 3 bases to trimming and J lost 1 base, with 18 bases between them. There are 18 residues in the CDR3. Looked up from germline, CDR1 is MNHEY and CDR2 is SMNVEV (reference sequence). The CDR3 spells CASSLPTEIGLNTGELFF. CDR3 nucleotide sequence: TGTGCCAGCAGTTTGCCCACGGAGATCGGACTGAACACCGGGGAGCTGTTTTTT.

This sequence joins TRBV19 and TRBJ2-2; D is perhaps TRBD2 (5 bases). V was trimmed by 1 base and J by 0 bases, leaving 12 bases between them. This CDR3 contains 17 residues. Germline-derived CDR1 and CDR2 are LNHDA and SQIVND (reference sequence). The CDR3 nucleotides are TGTGCCAGTAGTATAGGACAAGAACTAGCGAACACCGGGGAGCTGTTTTTT. Amino acids: CASSIGQELANTGELFF.

The chain couples TRBV5-1 to TRBJ2-4; tentative D call: TRBD2 (5 bases). Germline CDR1 reads SGHRS; CDR2 reads YFSETQ. V gave up 0 bases and J gave up 0 bases, with 16 bases separating them. This CDR3 has 18 residues. CDR3 protein: CASSLVPGRSLAKNIQYF. The CDR3, as DNA: TGCGCCAGCAGCTTGGTCCCGGGAAGGTCACTAGCCAAAAACATTCAGTACTTC.

The J gene is TRBJ2-7, the V gene TRBV29-1; TRBD2 aligns across 10 bases. The CDR3 length is 13 residues. Germline V CDR1 and CDR2: SQVTM, ANQGSEA. Trimming removed 6 bases from V and 7 bases from J; junction bases left unmatched: 9. CDR3 loop: CSVRKRGGLEQYF. The CDR3 DNA follows: TGCAGCGTCCGGAAGCGGGGGGGCCTTGAGCAGTACTTC.

As DNA, the CDR3 is TGTGCCAGCAGCTTAGGTCGAGCCAAAGGGGGGACTGAAGCTTTCTTT. This translates into CASSLGRAKGGTEAFF. The J gene is TRBJ1-1, the V gene TRBV7-9; D perhaps matches TRBD1 (6 bases). This CDR3 region has 16 residues. Between the trimmed V and J ends, which lost 1 base and 5 bases, there was a span of 17 bases. The germline V gene has CDR1 SEHNR and CDR2 FQNEAQ (reference sequence).